This passage covers 13 T cell receptor beta chains from one sample sequenced in a study of blood T cell repertoires in COVID-19. This table comes from immunoSEQ multiplex PCR, and its TCRdb copy is limited to in-frame clones, with some not included. The sample holds 150,000 to 200,000 clones, 75% to 90% seen once. Sequencing was done on a sample of peripheral blood. Receptors originate from a human donor in a cohort sampled during active COVID-19.

This clone was seen a few times. This chain connects TRBV7-2 to TRBJ2-7, with D uncertain. V lost 2 bases to trimming and J lost 0 bases, with 11 bases between them. The CDR3 length is 15 residues. Germline V gene lookup returns CDR1 SGHTA and CDR2 FQGNSA. In DNA, the CDR3 is TGTGCCAGCAGCTTATTCGGCGGAGACTCCTACGAGCAGTACTTC. As protein: CASSLFGGDSYEQYF.

DNA for the CDR3: TGCAGCGTTGTAGGCGGGAAGGGCGCTGAAGCTTTCTTT. Its translation is CSVVGGKGAEAFF. The chain uses TRBV29-1 and TRBJ1-1; no clear D. Germline V gene sequence: CDR1 SQVTM, CDR2 ANQGSEA. The CDR3 has 13 residues. V was clipped by 4 bases and J by 6 bases, with 15 bases between them.

This chain uses TRBV27 with TRBJ1-5, with TRBD1 identical over 11 bases. The CDR3 is 19 residues long. The V gene's germline CDR1 is MNHEY and CDR2 SMNVEV (reference sequence). After removal of 2 bases from V and 0 bases from J, the junction contained 9 bases not matched to a gene. CDR3 in amino acids: CASSLRGGQGATSNQPQHF. In nucleotides, the CDR3 is TGTGCCAGCAGTTTAAGGGGAGGACAGGGGGCGACTAGCAATCAGCCCCAGCATTTT.

The CDR3 reads CASSIGQKSGYTF. The CDR3 DNA sequence: TGTGCCAGTAGTATCGGACAGAAGTCTGGCTACACCTTC. V and J are TRBV19 and TRBJ1-2, with D tentatively TRBD1 (6 bases). V shed 3 bases and J shed 7 bases, with 12 bases lying between them. There are 13 residues in the CDR3. From germline, CDR1 is LNHDA and CDR2 SQIVND (reference sequence).

The J gene is TRBJ2-2, the V gene TRBV6-1, with D maybe TRBD1 (6 bases). The germline V gene encodes CDR1 MNHNS and CDR2 SASEGT. The CDR3 is made up of 14 amino acids. With 8 bases removed from V and 1 base from J, the gap between germline ends came to 11 bases. The CDR3 DNA follows: TGTGCCAGCTTCGGGACACAGAACACCGGGGAGCTGTTTTTT. It is translated as CASFGTQNTGELFF.

The chain employs TRBV9 and TRBJ2-1; no reliable D call. The CDR3 consists of 12 residues. The ends were cut back, 0 bases at V and 6 bases at J, with 4 bases in the middle. CDR1 is SGDLS and CDR2 is YYNGEE in the germline V gene. The CDR3 loop is CASSVGSNEQFF. The CDR3 DNA sequence: TGTGCCAGCAGCGTAGGTAGCAATGAGCAGTTCTTC.

V usage is TRBV4-3 and J usage is TRBJ2-1; TRBD2 matches 11 bases. The J segment lost 15 bases and the V segment lost 3 bases, leaving 7 bases of the junction unmatched. CDR1 is LGHNA, CDR2 YSLEER, per germline. There are 13 residues in the CDR3. CDR3: CASSQASGGTRFF. The CDR3, as DNA: TGCGCCAGCAGCCAGGCTAGCGGGGGGACTCGGTTCTTC.

CDR3 in amino acids: CASSNLDSYNEQFF. The CDR3 DNA reads as TGTGCCAGCAGTAACCTGGACAGTTACAATGAGCAGTTCTTC. The gene calls are TRBV6-5 and TRBJ2-1; D is perhaps TRBD1 (6 bases). Germline loops: CDR1 MNHEY, CDR2 SVGAGI. The CDR3 consists of 14 residues. Trimming pared 5 bases from V and 4 bases from J, leaving 12 bases between.

This chain links TRBV10-3 with TRBJ2-1; D possibly corresponds to TRBD1 (6 bases). Germline V gene lookup returns CDR1 ENHRY and CDR2 SYGVKD. V was pared by 6 bases and J by 7 bases, with 16 bases between. The CDR3 extends over 14 amino acids. The CDR3 loop reads CAIRDYRDSNEQFF. The CDR3 region has the DNA TGTGCCATCAGGGATTACAGGGATTCTAATGAGCAGTTCTTC.

The genes are TRBV9 and TRBJ2-5; TRBD2 matches at 10 bases. The CDR3 has 16 amino acids. Germline V gene lookup returns CDR1 SGDLS and CDR2 YYNGEE. With 0 bases clipped from V and 4 bases from J, the junction kept 6 bases outside the gene matches. In DNA, the CDR3 is TGTGCCAGCAGCGTAGGGTCTAGCGGGAGCACAGAGACCCAGTACTTC. Translating it yields CASSVGSSGSTETQYF.

The V gene is TRBV5-5, the J gene TRBJ2-7; 10 nucleotides agree with TRBD1. The trim removed 1 base at V and 3 bases at J, leaving 1 base unmatched. The length of the CDR3 is 14 residues. From germline, CDR1 is SGHKS and CDR2 YYEKEE (reference sequence). The CDR3 is CASSLRTGGYEQYF. CDR3 bases: TGTGCCAGCAGCTTGCGGACAGGGGGCTACGAGCAGTACTTC.

This rearrangement joins TRBV5-1 to TRBJ2-7, with 7 bases matching TRBD1. The V gene's germline CDR1 is SGHRS and CDR2 YFSETQ. V was clipped by 4 bases and J by 2 bases; unmatched bases: 6. The CDR3 totals 14 residues. The chain's CDR3 is CASSPGTATYEQYF. The CDR3, as DNA: TGCGCCAGCAGCCCCGGGACAGCCACCTACGAGCAGTACTTC. The whole variable domain, filled in from reference TRBV5-1 and TRBJ2-7, reads KAGVTQTPRYLIKTRGQQVTLSCSPISGHRSVSWYQQTPGQGLQFLFEYFSETQRNKGNFPGRFSGRQFSNSRSEMNVSTLELGDSALYLCASSPGTATYEQYFGPGTRLTVT.

V usage is TRBV20-1 and J usage is TRBJ1-5, with a tentative D call TRBD1 (5 bases). V gave up 3 bases and J gave up 3 bases, with 9 bases separating them. The CDR3 runs to 13 residues. Germline assignment: CDR1 DFQATT and CDR2 SNEGSKA (reference sequence). CDR3: CSASMGLNQPQHF. CDR3 coding DNA: TGCAGTGCTAGTATGGGACTCAATCAGCCCCAGCATTTT.